Listed below are T cell receptor beta chains from one sample, sequenced in a study of blood T cell repertoires in COVID-19. Produced via immunoSEQ multiplex PCR; TCRdb's table is partial and in-frame only. The profile covers some 210,000 clones, with under 90% appearing a single time and roughly 6% taken by the ten largest. Sequenced input: peripheral blood. The receptors were sampled from a man in his fifties or sixties who had recovered from COVID-19. Both conserved end residues are part of each CDR3. D genes are given only for firm matches. Clone size is not always given. Where it is, it says once, few, many or a class for expanded clones.

clone_size,v_call,d_call,j_call,cdr3_nt,cdr3_aa
NA,TRBV11-1,TRBD1,TRBJ1-1,TGTGCCAGCAGCTTAGGGGACAGGTTGAAAACTGAAGCTTTCTTT,CASSLGDRLKTEAFF
NA,TRBV7-2,NA,TRBJ2-3,TGTGCCAGCTCCGGGGGTGGATCCGCAGATACGCAGTATTTT,CASSGGGSADTQYF
NA,TRBV19,NA,TRBJ1-3,TGTGCCAGTAGTTACAGGGCGGCTGGAAACACCATATATTTT,CASSYRAAGNTIYF
NA,TRBV7-8,NA,TRBJ1-2,TGTGCCAGCAGCCGAGGGCCGACGGAGGAAGCGAGCTACACCTTC,CASSRGPTEEASYTF
NA,TRBV2,TRBD1,TRBJ2-7,TGTGCCAGCAGTCACAGGACAGGCCTAACTTACGAGCAGTACTTC,CASSHRTGLTYEQYF
NA,TRBV19,NA,TRBJ1-3,TGTGCCAGTAGTCTTGAGACAGTACCCAGCTCTGGAAACACCATATATTTT,CASSLETVPSSGNTIYF
NA,TRBV19,NA,TRBJ2-4,TGTGCCAGTAGTAAGGTGGCGACTACGACCAAAAACATTCAGTACTTC,CASSKVATTTKNIQYF
few,TRBV3-1/TRBV3-2,NA,TRBJ1-3,TGTGCCAGCAGCCTCCCCAGGGGCGGCGGAAACACCATATATTTT,CASSLPRGGGNTIYF
NA,TRBV19,TRBD1,TRBJ2-5,TGTGCCAGCAGGGGGCCACCAAACCAAGAGACCCAGTACTTC,CASRGPPNQETQYF
NA,TRBV7-2,NA,TRBJ1-2,TGTGCCAGCAGCTTAGCGCAGGGAGGTACGCACCACACCTTC,CASSLAQGGTHHTF
NA,TRBV5-4,TRBD1,TRBJ2-2,TGTGCCAGCAGCATGGACAGGAAGAACACCGGGGAGCTGTTTTTT,CASSMDRKNTGELFF
NA,TRBV5-4,TRBD2,TRBJ2-1,TGTGCCAGCAGCTGGGGAGGGAGGCTCGGGGGAAATGAGCAGTTCTTC,CASSWGGRLGGNEQFF
NA,TRBV14,NA,TRBJ1-3,TGTGCCAGCAGCCAAGATCGGCGGATCGTCTCTGGAAACACCATATATTTT,CASSQDRRIVSGNTIYF
NA,TRBV5-1,NA,TRBJ1-2,TGCGCCAGCAGCTTGAGTTCGAAGGGGCAAGGCTACACCTTC,CASSLSSKGQGYTF
NA,TRBV5-4,NA,TRBJ2-6,TGTGCCAGCAGCTTGCTCGAGGGGGCTGGGGCCAACGTCCTGACTTTC,CASSLLEGAGANVLTF
NA,TRBV7-2,NA,TRBJ2-2,TGTGCCAGCAGCTTAGTCGTAACGGAGAGAACCGGGGAGCTGTTTTTT,CASSLVVTERTGELFF
NA,TRBV14,TRBD1,TRBJ1-2,TGTGCCAGCAGCCGGGCAGGGGGGAACTATGGCTACACCTTC,CASSRAGGNYGYTF
NA,TRBV12-3/TRBV12-4,NA,TRBJ2-7,TGTGCCAGCAACTCAGGGGCGTCCTACGAGCAGTACTTC,CASNSGASYEQYF
NA,TRBV6-1,NA,TRBJ1-3,TGTGCCAGCAGTTCCCGGACAGGAAACACCATATATTTT,CASSSRTGNTIYF
NA,TRBV4-1,TRBD1,TRBJ2-7,TGCGCCAGCAGCCCCGGGACAGGGGAATCCTACGAGCAGTACTTC,CASSPGTGESYEQYF
NA,TRBV7-9,NA,TRBJ2-7,TGTGCCAGCAGCTTAGTATCGGCGGGGCAGTACTTC,CASSLVSAGQYF
NA,TRBV6-2/TRBV6-3,NA,TRBJ1-5,TGTGCCAGCAGTGGACAGAGCAGCAATCAGCCCCAGCATTTT,CASSGQSSNQPQHF
once,TRBV7-3,NA,TRBJ2-3,TGTGCCAGCAGCTTAATACAGCAAGATACGCAGTATTTT,CASSLIQQDTQYF
NA,TRBV6-6,TRBD2,TRBJ2-7,TGTGCCAGCAGCCGGCAGAGGCCTGGGAGGGGCGAGCAGTACTTC,CASSRQRPGRGEQYF
NA,TRBV18,TRBD1,TRBJ1-6,TGTGCCAGCTCCCCAGCCCCGGGACAGAGAAATGGGGCCCTCCACTTT,CASSPAPGQRNGALHF
NA,TRBV9,NA,TRBJ2-7,TGTGCCAGCAGCGCCGGACTCGGCGGGTTCTACGAGCAGTACTTC,CASSAGLGGFYEQYF
NA,TRBV7-3,NA,TRBJ2-1,TGTGCCAGCAGCTTAACGGCGGGGGCGCACAATGAGCAGTTCTTC,CASSLTAGAHNEQFF
NA,TRBV7-3,NA,TRBJ1-3,TGTGCCAGCAGCCTCGGGAGGCCCAAAGGGCACACCATATATTTT,CASSLGRPKGHTIYF
NA,TRBV4-2,TRBD2,TRBJ2-4,TGTGCCAGCAGCCTTCCGACTAGCGGGGGGGAAAACATTCAGTACTTC,CASSLPTSGGENIQYF
NA,TRBV6-6,NA,TRBJ1-2,TGTGCCAGCAGCTCCACAGGGACGTACTATGGCTACACCTTC,CASSSTGTYYGYTF
NA,TRBV18,NA,TRBJ1-5,TGTGCCAGCTCACCATCGGAGATAAATCAGCCCCAGCATTTT,CASSPSEINQPQHF
few,TRBV6-2/TRBV6-3,TRBD1,TRBJ2-7,TGTGCCAGCAGTTTCCAGACAGGGGGCAACTTGAGGGAGCAGTACTTC,CASSFQTGGNLREQYF
NA,TRBV5-1,NA,TRBJ1-3,TGCGCCAGCAGCCCCCAAGCCCCGGACAGCTCTGGAAACACCATATATTTT,CASSPQAPDSSGNTIYF
NA,TRBV6-2/TRBV6-3,NA,TRBJ2-7,TGTGCCAGCAGTTACGGGATAGCGGTCCGCTACGAGCAGTACTTC,CASSYGIAVRYEQYF
once,TRBV7-8,NA,TRBJ2-2,TGTGCCAGCAGCTTAGCTAGCGGGAACACCGGGGAGCTGTTTTTT,CASSLASGNTGELFF
NA,TRBV12-3/TRBV12-4,NA,TRBJ2-7,TGTGCCAGCAGTATCCTTACCCGAGTACAGTACTTC,CASSILTRVQYF
NA,TRBV6-4,TRBD1,TRBJ2-3,TGTGCCAGCAGGGGACAGGGCCTCACAGATACGCAGTATTTT,CASRGQGLTDTQYF
NA,TRBV5-1,TRBD2,TRBJ2-7,TGCGCCAGCAGCTCGTTAGCGGGGGCCGGTAACGAGCAGTACTTC,CASSSLAGAGNEQYF
once,TRBV10-3,NA,TRBJ2-2,TGTGCCATCAGTGAAAGCCTAGTAAACACCGGGGAGCTGTTTTTT,CAISESLVNTGELFF
NA,TRBV2,NA,TRBJ2-3,TGTGCCAGCATAGGAGGCCGCACAGATACGCAGTATTTT,CASIGGRTDTQYF